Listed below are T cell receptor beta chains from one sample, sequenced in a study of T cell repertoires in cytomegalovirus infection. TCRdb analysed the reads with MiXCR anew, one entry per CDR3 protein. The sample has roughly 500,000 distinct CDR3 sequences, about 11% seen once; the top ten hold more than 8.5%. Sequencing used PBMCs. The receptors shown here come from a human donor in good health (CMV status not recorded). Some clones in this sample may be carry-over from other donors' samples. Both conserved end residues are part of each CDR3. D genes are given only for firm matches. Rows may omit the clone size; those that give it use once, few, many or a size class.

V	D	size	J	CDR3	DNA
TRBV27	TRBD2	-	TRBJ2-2	CASTASGSTGELFF	TGTGCCAGCACGGCTAGCGGGAGCACAGGGGAGCTGTTTTTT
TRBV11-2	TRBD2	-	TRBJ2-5	CASRRTSGRASETQYF	TGTGCCAGCCGGAGGACTAGCGGGAGGGCCTCAGAGACCCAGTACTTC
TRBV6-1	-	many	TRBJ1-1	CASPSTVNTEAFF	TGTGCCAGCCCTTCCACAGTGAACACTGAAGCTTTCTTT
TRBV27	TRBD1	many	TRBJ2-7	CASRPTGANYEQYF	TGTGCCAGCAGACCCACAGGGGCCAACTACGAGCAGTACTTC
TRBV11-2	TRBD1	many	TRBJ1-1	CASSPILTGASEAFF	TGTGCCAGCAGCCCAATTTTGACAGGGGCATCTGAAGCTTTCTTT
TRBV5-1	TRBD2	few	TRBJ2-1	CASSLEGLAGGKFGNEQFF	TGCGCCAGCAGCTTGGAAGGACTAGCGGGAGGGAAGTTCGGCAATGAGCAGTTCTTC
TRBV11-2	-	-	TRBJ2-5	CASSQTQGGETQYF	TGTGCCAGCAGCCAAACCCAGGGGGGGGAGACCCAGTACTTC
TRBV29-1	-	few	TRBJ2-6	CSVAAPGANVLTF	TGCAGCGTGGCGGCTCCGGGGGCCAACGTCCTGACTTTC
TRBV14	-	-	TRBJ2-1	CASSPPAALYEQFF	TGTGCCAGCAGCCCGCCGGCAGCTCTGTACGAGCAGTTCTTC
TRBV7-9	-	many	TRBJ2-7	CASSFLGESYEQYF	TGTGCCAGCAGCTTTTTAGGGGAGTCCTACGAGCAGTACTTC
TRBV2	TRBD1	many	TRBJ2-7	CAIRQGVHEQYF	TGTGCCATTCGACAGGGGGTCCACGAGCAGTACTTC
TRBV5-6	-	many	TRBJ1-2	CASSSNPNYGYTF	TGTGCCAGCAGCTCAAATCCTAACTATGGCTACACCTTC
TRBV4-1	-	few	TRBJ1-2	CASSQDNTGSNYGYTF	TGCGCCAGCAGCCAAGATAATACGGGATCTAACTATGGCTACACCTTC
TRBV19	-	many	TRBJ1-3	CASTPMSSGNTIYF	TGTGCCAGTACCCCGATGAGCTCTGGAAACACCATATATTTT
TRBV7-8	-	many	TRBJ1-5	CASSSRPHRETRQPQHF	TGTGCCAGCAGCTCCAGACCCCACAGGGAGACACGGCAGCCCCAGCATTTT
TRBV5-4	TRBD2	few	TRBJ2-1	CASRLAGNEQFF	TGTGCCAGCAGGCTAGCGGGGAATGAGCAGTTCTTC
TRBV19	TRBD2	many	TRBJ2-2	CASRPGLAFVGELFF	TGTGCCAGTAGGCCGGGACTAGCGTTTGTCGGGGAGCTGTTTTTT